This T cell receptor (beta chain) was sequenced during a study of blood T cells in healthy people across ages. Regarding the study as a whole: Both higher diversity and more naive CD4+ cells marked long-lived donors when set against aged donors.

Germline values: CDR1 MGHRA, CDR2 YSYEKL. CDR3 length equals 16 residues. The V end was cut by 1 base, the J end by 6 bases, with 13 bases between. A J-beta primer mix and a sample-barcoded 5' primer were used in a second PCR of roughly 6 to 11 cycles. TCRdb re-called the 5' RACE reads through MiXCR, storing one row per CDR3 protein. The sample shows 700,000 to 850,000 distinct CDR3 sequences, about 34% of them seen only once. Comment on this clonotype: Antigen specificity is unknown.

The receptor's source is a man in his late teens or twenties in good health. Material for sequencing was blood. The chain links TRBV4-1 to TRBJ1-6; D is perhaps TRBD1 (6 bases). The CDR3 protein is CASSQVVGGRNSPLHF. CDR3 bases: TGCGCCAGCAGCCAAGTGGTGGGGGGCCGTAATTCACCCCTCCACTTT.